This T cell receptor (beta chain) was recovered during a study of T-cell reconstitution after alpha-beta-depleted transplantation in children. The germline CDR1 and CDR2 sequences are LGHNA and YSLEER. This CDR3 spans 15 amino acids. V dropped 0 bases and J dropped 4; count of bases not matched to a gene: 5. It was with unique molecular identifiers that the TCRbeta library was prepared. TCRdb itself ran the PCR reads through MiXCR, one entry per CDR3 protein. Counted here are around 490,000 distinct CDR3 sequences, about an eighth occurring once; the ten biggest clones make up about 15%. Study-wide points: After transplant, high TCRbeta diversity at day 60 in some patients arose from surviving recipient T cells and thymic progenitors. Newly produced T cells mostly provided counts and TCRbeta diversity after one year, as hyperexpanded clones declined. Several hundred expanded graft clones reportedly were the source of alpha-beta T cells about two months after transplant.

To note about this clonotype: Its antigen is as yet unknown.

This material consisted of PBMCs, mostly from graft donor cells, taken 180 days after TCRalphabeta/CD19-depleted stem cell transplant. The rearrangement uses TRBV4-3 and TRBJ2-5, with 7 bases matching TRBD1. This clonotype was sampled from a female patient aged 2-9 years who had a stem cell transplant for aplastic anemia, so the T cells may come from the graft donor. The DNA for the CDR3 is TGCGCCAGCAGCCAAGATGACAGGGCGGGAGAGACCCAGTACTTC. It codes for CASSQDDRAGETQYF.